This T cell receptor (beta chain) derives from a study of T cell repertoires in cytomegalovirus infection. TCRdb reanalysed the reads using MiXCR and keeps one entry per CDR3 protein. The sample carries 700,000 to 900,000 distinct CDR3 sequences, 29% recorded once. Worth noting for this clonotype: Its antigen is currently unknown. Compared with germline, one end of the junction differs, possibly owing to a read error.

The receptor comes from a human donor in good health (CMV status not recorded). Some clones in this sample may be carry-over from other donors' samples. The sequencing used cultured CD8+ T cells from PBMCs, collected from culture after CMV antigen stimulation.

The CDR3 protein is CTSRVGATDTQYF. The CDR3, as DNA: TGCACATCCAGGGTAGGGGCCACAGATACGCAGTATTTT. V gene TRBV6-5 combines with J gene TRBJ2-3; D perhaps matches TRBD1 (5 bases). The CDR3 is 13 amino acids. Germline CDR1 reads MNHEY; CDR2 reads SVGAGI.